The 10 T cell receptor beta chains below all came from one sample that was sequenced in a study of PD-1 blockade in classical Hodgkin lymphoma. Generated by immunoSEQ multiplex PCR, the TCRdb table keeps only in-frame clones and is missing some. The sample lists around 40,000 clones, about 71% occurring once. All trial patients relapsed after autologous stem cell transplantation. Specimen: peripheral blood mononuclear cells (PBMCs), collected at baseline. The receptors were sampled from a human donor with classical Hodgkin lymphoma.

This clone occurred a few times. The rearrangement links TRBV6-1 to TRBJ1-1; 8 bases are shared with TRBD1. V lost 1 base to trimming and J lost 11 bases; unmatched junction nucleotides: 9. CDR1 and CDR2 (germline): MNHNS, SASEGT. The CDR3 spans 14 residues. The CDR3 nucleotides read TGTGCCAGCAGTGAAGGGAGCAGGGGGCGGTGGGCTTTCTTT. Amino acids: CASSEGSRGRWAFF.

The chain carries TRBV27 and TRBJ2-7, with D perhaps assigned TRBD1 or TRBD2 (7 bases each). The CDR3 consists of 14 residues. V lost 4 bases to trimming and J lost 8 bases, with 18 bases between them. Germline V gene lookup returns CDR1 MNHEY and CDR2 SMNVEV (reference sequence). CDR3 sequence: CASSSGGAIAKQYF. The CDR3 DNA reads as TGTGCCAGCAGTTCAGGGGGGGCCATTGCCAAGCAGTACTTC.

There are a few counts of this clone. The chain recombines TRBV30 with TRBJ2-5; D is undetermined. Per germline, CDR1 GTSNPN and CDR2 SVGIG (reference sequence). V gave up 5 bases and J gave up 5 bases, with 9 bases separating them. The length of the CDR3 is 11 residues. In DNA, the CDR3 is TGTGCCTGGCGAAGAACGGAGACCCAGTACTTC. It translates to CAWRRTETQYF.

The chain joins TRBV5-5 to TRBJ2-1; TRBD1 or TRBD2 may be the D gene (5 bases each). CDR3 length: 12 residues. The germline CDR1 and CDR2 sequences are SGHKS and YYEKEE (reference sequence). Trimming shortened V by 2 bases and J by 8 bases, and 8 bases separated the two germline ends. The CDR3 sequence: CASSFLGDEQFF. CDR3 DNA sequence: TGTGCCAGCAGCTTCTTGGGGGATGAGCAGTTCTTC.

The rearrangement links TRBV7-6 to TRBJ1-3, with TRBD1 identical over 11 bases. The CDR3 has 16 residues. The V segment lost 4 bases and the J segment 2 bases; nucleotides outside the gene matches: 4. From germline, CDR1 is SGHVS and CDR2 FNYEAQ. The CDR3 coding sequence is TGTGCCAGCAGCTCCGGACAGGGGGCGACTGGAAACACCATATATTTT. Translated: CASSSGQGATGNTIYF.

The chain joins TRBV7-5 to TRBJ2-5; the D segment call TRBD1 is taken from the table without a DNA check. TRBV7-5 is annotated as a pseudogene. This CDR3 region has 11 residues. The CDR3 sequence is CASSLGATQYF. The DNA of the CDR3 is TGTGCCAGCAGCTTAGGGGCGACCCAGTACTTC.

This chain uses TRBV30 with TRBJ1-4; D is unresolved. The germline V gene encodes CDR1 GTSNPN and CDR2 SVGIG (reference sequence). The CDR3 has 14 residues. V lost 0 bases to trimming and J lost 0 bases, with 5 bases between them. In nucleotides, the CDR3 is TGTGCCTGGAGTGTATCGTCAACTAATGAAAAACTGTTTTTT. This gives the protein CAWSVSSTNEKLFF.

V and J are TRBV30 and TRBJ1-2, with TRBD1 identical over 7 bases. V shed 2 bases and J 7 bases; nucleotides not matched to a gene: 13. Germline V gene sequence: CDR1 GTSNPN, CDR2 SVGIG (reference sequence). The CDR3 covers 15 residues. The chain's CDR3 is CAWSRTGRGLIGYTF. The DNA of the CDR3 is TGTGCCTGGAGTCGCACGGGCAGGGGGTTGATTGGCTACACCTTC.

The chain employs TRBV2 and TRBJ2-3; D uncertain. This CDR3 spans 14 amino acids. Germline V gives CDR1 SNHLY, CDR2 FYNNEI. V was cut by 1 base and J by 2 bases, with 7 bases left in between. The CDR3 DNA follows: TGTGCCAGCAGTGAAGGGGCAGACACAGATACGCAGTATTTT. As protein: CASSEGADTDTQYF.

This chain uses TRBV7-2 with TRBJ1-4; the match to TRBD1 covers 7 bases. The length of the CDR3 is 15 residues. CDR1 is SGHTA and CDR2 is FQGNSA in the germline V gene. V trimming: 5 bases; J trimming: 5 bases; junction bases outside the gene matches: 8. The CDR3 reads CASSAEDRINEKLFF. The CDR3 DNA reads TGTGCCAGCAGCGCAGAGGACAGGATAAATGAAAAACTGTTTTTT.